This TCR beta chain was retrieved from a study of T cell responses to AZD1222 COVID-19 vaccine. Profiling relied on immunoSEQ multiplex PCR, and the TCRdb table lists in-frame clones only, not all of them. This sample carries 140,000 or so clones, around 89% of them seen once, and the ten largest clones take under 2%. A word on this clone: Its specificity is not known.

Germline-derived CDR1 and CDR2 are SGHDN and FVKESK. The CDR3 covers 16 residues. The germline V and J ends were trimmed by 5 bases and 5 bases, with 22 bases remaining between them. General study results and limits: Reportedly, nearly half the spike-specific TCRs target unmutated variant regions. White British people made up most donors, females outnumbered males, and clonal diversity was possibly underestimated. Spike-specific TCR breadth and depth were elevated following two AZD1222 doses.

Sequenced material: peripheral blood, taken on day 0 of AZD1222 vaccination. This sequence was found in an adult in good health. The V call is TRBV14, the J call TRBJ2-7; weak D call: TRBD1 (6 bases). In DNA form, the CDR3 reads TGTGCCAGCAGCGCCCAACCCGGGACAAGATTCCACGAGCAGTACTTC. Translating gives CASSAQPGTRFHEQYF. Combining the CDR3 with reference TRBV14 and TRBJ2-7 gives the whole variable domain EAGVTQFPSHSVIEKGQTVTLRCDPISGHDNLYWYRRVMGKEIKFLLHFVKESKQDESGMPNNRFLAERTGGTYSTLKVQPAELEDSGVYFCASSAQPGTRFHEQYFGPGTRLTVT.